Presented here are 32 T cell receptor beta chains from one specimen sequenced in a study of early T cells in non-severe SARS-CoV-2 infection. TCRdb recomputed calls from the 5' RACE reads with MiXCR, one row per CDR3 protein. There are over 30,000 distinct CDR3 sequences in the sample; around 8% occur only once, and under 15% lies in the top ten. Sequenced material: whole blood, taken at baseline. The receptors were sampled from an adult who was a healthcare worker with PCR-confirmed SARS-CoV-2 infection or an uninfected control (not recorded which).

The J gene is TRBJ1-2, the V gene TRBV29-1, with D possibly being TRBD1 (5 bases). This CDR3 has 14 residues. The ends were cut back, 0 bases at V and 2 bases at J, with 10 bases in the middle. From germline, CDR1 is SQVTM and CDR2 ANQGSEA. The CDR3 protein is CSVEDGGRNYGYTF. DNA for the CDR3: TGCAGCGTTGAAGATGGGGGTAGAAACTATGGCTACACCTTC. Based on the CDR3 plus reference TRBV29-1 and TRBJ1-2, the full variable domain is SAVISQKPSRDICQRGTSLTIQCQVDSQVTMMFWYRQQPGQSLTLIATANQGSEATYESGFVIDKFPISRPNLTFSTLTVSNMSPEDSSIYLCSVEDGGRNYGYTFGSGTRLTVV.

This clonotype was counted a few times. The chain carries TRBV6-1 and TRBJ2-1, with TRBD2 matching 11 bases. V lost 7 bases to trimming and J lost 6 bases; unmatched junction nucleotides: 11. The germline V gene encodes CDR1 MNHNS and CDR2 SASEGT. The CDR3 is 16 amino acids. The CDR3 loop is CASKLAGLAGLNEQFF. CDR3 DNA: TGTGCCAGCAAGCTCGCCGGACTAGCGGGTCTCAATGAGCAGTTCTTC.

In DNA form, the CDR3 reads TGCAGCGTTGTGGATACAGGGGGCCCTTACGGCTACACCTTC. This sequence encodes CSVVDTGGPYGYTF. J is TRBJ1-2 and V is TRBV29-1; TRBD1 matches at 9 bases. This CDR3 comprises 14 residues. The germline gives CDR1 SQVTM, CDR2 ANQGSEA. Trimming took 4 bases from V and 8 from J; bases not matched to a gene: 11.

This clonotype appeared many times. The V gene is TRBV27, the J gene TRBJ1-1, with unresolved D. V lost 3 bases and J lost 0, with 5 bases in between. Germline loops: CDR1 MNHEY, CDR2 SMNVEV (reference sequence). The CDR3 runs to 13 residues. CDR3 bases: TGTGCCAGCAGTTTCGGAATGAACACTGAAGCTTTCTTT. Its protein product is CASSFGMNTEAFF.

The chain links TRBV5-1 to TRBJ2-5; D is undetermined. Looked up from germline, CDR1 is SGHRS and CDR2 is YFSETQ. CDR3 length equals 13 residues. Between the trimmed V and J ends, which lost 2 bases and 5 bases, there was a span of 10 bases. CDR3 loop: CASSFAGEETQYF. For the CDR3, the DNA is TGCGCCAGCAGCTTCGCCGGAGAGGAGACCCAGTACTTC. Looking up the rest from reference TRBV5-1 and TRBJ2-5 gives the full variable domain: KAGVTQTPRYLIKTRGQQVTLSCSPISGHRSVSWYQQTPGQGLQFLFEYFSETQRNKGNFPGRFSGRQFSNSRSEMNVSTLELGDSALYLCASSFAGEETQYFGPGTRLLVL.

This clonotype came up once. This sequence joins TRBV12-3 or TRBV12-4 and TRBJ1-5; no clear D. Trimming cost V 4 bases and J 1 base, with 5 bases left between them. The CDR3 runs to 13 residues. The CDR3 coding sequence is TGTGCCAGCAGTTGGAGGAGCAATCAGCCCCAGCATTTT. Amino acid sequence: CASSWRSNQPQHF.

This clonotype was counted only a few times. The chain combines TRBV20-1 with TRBJ2-5; D might be TRBD2 (5 bases). Germline values: CDR1 DFQATT, CDR2 SNEGSKA (reference sequence). The germline V and J ends were trimmed by 3 bases and 5 bases, with 10 bases remaining between them. The CDR3 has 12 residues. Written as DNA, the CDR3 is TGCAGTGCTAGTCCCGAGCGGGAGACCCAGTACTTC. It codes for CSASPERETQYF.

This clonotype was found many times. The CDR3 nucleotides read TGCGCCAGCAGCCAAGGGGACACACAGAACACCGGGGAGCTGTTTTTT. As protein: CASSQGDTQNTGELFF. This rearrangement joins TRBV4-1 to TRBJ2-2; tentative D call: TRBD1 (6 bases). The CDR3 loop spans 16 amino acids. Trimming removed 1 base from V and 1 base from J, with 10 bases in between. CDR1 is MGHRA and CDR2 is YSYEKL in the germline V gene.

This chain joins TRBV20-1 and TRBJ2-1; the match to TRBD2 covers 7 bases. This CDR3 spans 15 amino acids. Per germline, CDR1 DFQATT and CDR2 SNEGSKA (reference sequence). V gave up 2 bases and J gave up 1 base; unmatched junction bases: 5. The DNA for the CDR3 is TGCAGTGCTAGACTTGGCGGGGGATCCTACAATGAGCAGTTCTTC. This translates into CSARLGGGSYNEQFF.

This clonotype occurred many times. The DNA for the CDR3 is TGTGCCAGCAGTTACTCAGGGCAGGGTAGGGGAGCCTATAATTCACCCCTCCACTTT. It yields the protein CASSYSGQGRGAYNSPLHF. The V gene is TRBV6-5, the J gene TRBJ1-6; possibly TRBD1 for D (5 bases). The germline V gene has CDR1 MNHEY and CDR2 SVGAGI. The CDR3 runs 19 residues. V was cut by 0 bases and J by 2 bases, with 17 bases left in between.

This clonotype turned up a few times. The chain joins TRBV4-1 to TRBJ2-1; the match to TRBD2 covers 11 bases. The CDR3 has 15 amino acids. The V and J ends lost 0 bases and 10 bases, in that order; junction bases with no gene match: 5. In germline, CDR1 is MGHRA, CDR2 YSYEKL. CDR3 sequence (DNA): TGCGCCAGCAGCCAAGAGGTGGCTAGCGGGGGGGAGCAGTTCTTC. It codes for CASSQEVASGGEQFF.

This clonotype was recorded many times. The J gene is TRBJ2-1, the V gene TRBV5-6; 9 bases fit TRBD1. Germline V CDR1 and CDR2: SGHDT, YYEEEE. Trimming removed 4 bases from V and 4 bases from J; junction bases left unmatched: 9. The CDR3 runs 16 residues. The CDR3, as DNA: TGTGCCAGCAGCACACAACAGGGGGCAGCGTACAATGAGCAGTTCTTC. It is translated as CASSTQQGAAYNEQFF.

Only a few counts were recorded for this clonotype. This CDR3 reads CASSLAGNPYEQYF. The DNA for the CDR3 is TGTGCCAGCAGCTTGGCAGGAAACCCGTACGAGCAGTACTTC. V is TRBV5-6 and J is TRBJ2-7; D ambiguous. The CDR3 covers 14 residues. V dropped 0 bases and J dropped 4 bases, with 11 bases sitting between them. Germline CDR1 is SGHDT and CDR2 is YYEEEE.

This clonotype showed up just a few times. The chain links TRBV10-3 to TRBJ1-5; maybe TRBD1 (6 bases). This CDR3 has 15 amino acids. Germline CDR1 and CDR2: ENHRY and SYGVKD. The ends were cut back, 3 bases at V and 4 bases at J, with 13 bases in the middle. The DNA of the CDR3 is TGTGCCATCAGTGAATCGGCGGGGGCTAATCAGCCCCAGCATTTT. Translated: CAISESAGANQPQHF.

The chain links TRBV20-1 to TRBJ1-2; D is unclear. The CDR3 is made up of 12 amino acids. CDR1 DFQATT and CDR2 SNEGSKA come from the germline V gene (reference sequence). The germline V and J ends were trimmed by 6 bases and 8 bases, with 16 bases remaining between them. The CDR3 DNA sequence: TGCAGTGCCATTAATCGTCTATGGGGCTACACCTTC. Residues: CSAINRLWGYTF.

In this sample, this clonotype turned up a few times. V usage is TRBV6-6 and J usage is TRBJ2-1; TRBD1 might be the D (5 bases). V shed 6 bases and J shed 5 bases, with 11 bases lying between them. The CDR3 contains 13 residues. Looked up from germline, CDR1 is MNHNY and CDR2 is SVGAGI (reference sequence). As DNA, the CDR3 is TGTGCCAGCAGGGGTCGGACAAACAATGAGCAGTTCTTC. Translating it yields CASRGRTNNEQFF.

The J gene is TRBJ1-3, the V gene TRBV20-1; 9 positions agree with TRBD1. The J segment lost 3 bases and the V segment lost 5 bases, leaving 5 bases of the junction unmatched. There are 14 residues in the CDR3. Germline V lookup: CDR1 DFQATT, CDR2 SNEGSKA (reference sequence). The CDR3 DNA is TGCAGTGCTTCGGACAGGGGAGATGGAAACACCATATATTTT. This encodes CSASDRGDGNTIYF.

This clonotype was picked up a small number of times. The DNA of the CDR3 is TGCAGCGTACGGACGGTTCTCGTACGTGAAAAACTGTTTTTT. Translation: CSVRTVLVREKLFF. The chain joins TRBV29-1 to TRBJ1-4; D ambiguous. This CDR3 has 14 residues. The germline CDR1 and CDR2 sequences are SQVTM and ANQGSEA. V lost 6 bases to trimming and J lost 7 bases, with 18 bases between them.

The V and J genes are TRBV20-1 and TRBJ2-6; 10 bases are a match to TRBD1. The CDR3 runs to 19 residues. The V gene end was trimmed by 3 bases and the J gene end by 0 bases; junction bases not matched to a gene: 11. The V gene's germline CDR1 is DFQATT and CDR2 SNEGSKA (reference sequence). The CDR3 DNA follows: TGCAGTGCTAGGGCTGGTAGACAGGGGGCTACCTCTGGGGCCAACGTCCTGACTTTC. Encoded protein: CSARAGRQGATSGANVLTF.

The genes are TRBV3-1 and TRBJ1-4; D not resolved. The V gene lost 0 bases and the J gene lost 2 bases, with 7 bases spanning the gap. The germline V gene encodes CDR1 LGHDT and CDR2 YNNKEL (reference sequence). The CDR3 sequence is 15 residues long. The CDR3, as DNA: TGTGCCAGCAGCCAAGAAAGATGGACTAATGAAAAACTGTTTTTT. This sequence encodes CASSQERWTNEKLFF.

This clonotype was recorded a few times. The V and J genes are TRBV7-6 and TRBJ1-2, with D possibly matching TRBD1 (6 bases). The CDR3 is 12 residues long. Looked up from germline, CDR1 is SGHVS and CDR2 is FNYEAQ. Trimming shortened V by 8 bases and J by 7 bases, and 14 bases separated the two germline ends. This CDR3 reads CASGPGASGYTF. The CDR3 DNA follows: TGTGCCAGCGGTCCGGGGGCGAGTGGCTACACCTTC.

V usage is TRBV7-2 and J usage is TRBJ2-2; 10 positions agree with TRBD1. The CDR3 runs 18 residues. The V gene's germline CDR1 is SGHTA and CDR2 FQGNSA. V lost 1 base and J lost 6; bases outside the gene matches: 11. The CDR3 DNA reads TGTGCCAGCAGCTTAGAAATTTTGGGGGACAGGGGTGCCGGGGAGCTGTTTTTT. Its translation: CASSLEILGDRGAGELFF.

This clonotype was counted between two and nine times. The chain employs TRBV4-1 and TRBJ1-2; 8 nucleotides line up with TRBD1. The germline V gene encodes CDR1 MGHRA and CDR2 YSYEKL. The junction had 14 bases not matched to a gene; V was cut back by 3 bases and J by 8 bases. The CDR3 is 16 residues long. CDR3 nucleotide sequence: TGCGCCAGCAGCCAGCAACCGTGGACAGGGATACGCGGCTACACCTTC. This translates into CASSQQPWTGIRGYTF.

There are many counts of this clonotype. The chain is built from TRBV18 and TRBJ2-1, with 8 positions matching TRBD1. V shed 0 bases, J shed 9 bases, and the junction held 10 bases outside the gene matches. Germline loops: CDR1 KGHSH, CDR2 LQKENI. The CDR3 sequence is 16 residues long. CDR3 loop: CASSPPRTGSKGEQFF. The CDR3 nucleotides are TGTGCCAGCTCACCACCCCGGACAGGGAGTAAGGGTGAGCAGTTCTTC.

This clonotype was counted between two and nine times. The chain uses TRBV11-2 and TRBJ2-6; D might be TRBD1 (5 bases). Germline assignment: CDR1 SGHAT and CDR2 FQNNGV. This CDR3 spans 13 amino acids. V dropped 6 bases and J dropped 4 bases, with 7 bases sitting between them. Here the CDR3 reads CASRRTGANVLTF. In nucleotides, the CDR3 is TGTGCCAGCAGGCGGACAGGGGCCAACGTCCTGACTTTC. Full variable domain (outside the CDR3, taken from reference TRBV11-2 and TRBJ2-6): EAGVAQSPRYKIIEKRQSVAFWCNPISGHATLYWYQQILGQGPKLLIQFQNNGVVDDSQLPKDRFSAERLKGVDSTLKIQPAKLEDSAVYLCASRRTGANVLTFGAGSRLTVL.

This clonotype showed up many times. V usage is TRBV15 and J usage is TRBJ2-2, with a weak D call TRBD2 (5 bases). The V end was cut by 0 bases, the J end by 7 bases, with 12 bases between. Germline CDR1 LNHNV, CDR2 YYDKDF (reference sequence). This CDR3 is 15 amino acids long. The CDR3 here is CATSRESSEGGELFF. The CDR3 DNA is TGTGCCACCAGCAGAGAAAGTAGTGAGGGCGGGGAGCTGTTTTTT.

The table lists this clonotype with many counts. This sequence joins TRBV11-2 and TRBJ1-6; 10 nucleotides line up with TRBD1. The CDR3 has 16 residues. CDR1 and CDR2 (germline): SGHAT, FQNNGV. V trimming: 5 bases; J trimming: 3 bases; junction bases outside the gene matches: 4. CDR3: CASSPRTGGYNSPLHF. The CDR3, as DNA: TGTGCCAGCAGCCCGCGGACAGGGGGCTATAATTCACCCCTCCACTTT.

This clonotype showed up many times. The chain has TRBV2 and TRBJ1-5; 7 bases match TRBD1. V dropped 3 bases and J dropped 4; count of bases not matched to a gene: 0. Germline V gives CDR1 SNHLY, CDR2 FYNNEI. The CDR3 loop spans 13 amino acids. The CDR3 DNA reads as TGTGCCAGCAGTGAGGACAGGAATCAGCCCCAGCATTTT. Residues: CASSEDRNQPQHF.

This clonotype has a count of ten or more. This chain connects TRBV12-5 to TRBJ2-1; the D gene is possibly TRBD1 (5 bases). This CDR3 comprises 15 residues. With 1 base removed from V and 1 base from J, the gap between germline ends came to 8 bases. CDR1 and CDR2 (germline): LGHNT, FRNRAP. The CDR3 loop reads CASGLGQGSYNEQFF. DNA of the CDR3: TGTGCTAGTGGTTTGGGGCAGGGATCCTACAATGAGCAGTTCTTC.

This clonotype was observed a handful of times. This chain connects TRBV6-4 to TRBJ2-3; TRBD2 aligns across 9 bases. Germline-derived CDR1 and CDR2 are MRHNA and SNTAGT. The CDR3 loop spans 15 amino acids. Unmatched junction bases numbered 6, after V lost 4 bases and J lost 4 bases. The DNA for the CDR3 is TGTGCCAGCAGTGTCGGCGGGGGGGCTGCAGATACGCAGTATTTT. Its translation is CASSVGGGAADTQYF.

This clonotype has at least ten counts. The J gene is TRBJ2-3, the V gene TRBV5-6; D perhaps matches TRBD1 (5 bases). This CDR3 is built from 13 residues. Germline values: CDR1 SGHDT, CDR2 YYEEEE. The V end lost 4 bases, the J end lost 3 bases, and 9 bases lay between the germline ends. The CDR3 DNA reads as TGTGCCAGCAGCCTCAAGGGGACAGATACGCAGTATTTT. This sequence encodes CASSLKGTDTQYF.

The rearrangement uses TRBV5-4 and TRBJ1-3; no reliable D call. Deletions cut 0 bases from V and 0 bases from J, with 10 bases between. This CDR3 is built from 16 residues. Looked up from germline, CDR1 is SGHNT and CDR2 is YYREEE (reference sequence). In DNA form, the CDR3 reads TGTGCCAGCAGCTTGGGCTCTTGGGGCTCTGGAAACACCATATATTTT. As protein: CASSLGSWGSGNTIYF.